These 22 T cell receptor beta chains share one sample of origin, sequenced in a study of cytomegalovirus exposure and HLA in healthy donors. Primers for the PCR totalled 60 Vbeta and 13 Jbeta. TCRdb's copy holds only in-frame clones and misses some; the assay was immunoSEQ multiplex PCR. This table holds over 95,000 clones, 60% to 80% found once. Sequencing input: PBMCs. Receptors were obtained from a human donor in good health.

This chain connects TRBV7-9 to TRBJ2-3, with 10 bases that match TRBD2. CDR1 is SEHNR and CDR2 is FQNEAQ in the germline V gene (reference sequence). Trimming removed 5 bases from V and 0 bases from J; junction bases left unmatched: 11. The CDR3 spans 18 residues. Here the CDR3 DNA reads TGTGCCAGCAGCCGGGACTGGGCTAGCGGGAGTAGCACAGATACGCAGTATTTT. Amino acid sequence: CASSRDWASGSSTDTQYF. The variable domain in full, completed from reference TRBV7-9 and TRBJ2-3, reads DTGVSQNPRHKITKRGQNVTFRCDPISEHNRLYWYRQTLGQGPEFLTYFQNEAQLEKSRLLSDRFSAERPKGSFSTLEIQRTEQGDSAMYLCASSRDWASGSSTDTQYFGPGTRLTVL.

The CDR3 loop reads CASSGEFTAYGYTF. The CDR3 nucleotides are TGTGCCAGCAGCGGAGAATTCACAGCCTATGGCTACACCTTC. This chain joins TRBV9 and TRBJ1-2; D unclear. Germline V lookup: CDR1 SGDLS, CDR2 YYNGEE. The length of the CDR3 is 14 residues. V lost 3 bases and J lost 4, with 13 bases in between.

The rearrangement joins TRBV5-5 to TRBJ2-1; no clear D gene. Trimming stripped 1 base from V and 1 base from J, with 6 bases between. Germline assignment: CDR1 SGHKS and CDR2 YYEKEE (reference sequence). The CDR3 runs to 14 residues. The CDR3 sequence: CASSLFGSYNEQFF. The CDR3 bases are TGTGCCAGCAGCTTGTTCGGTTCCTACAATGAGCAGTTCTTC.

V and J are TRBV7-9 and TRBJ2-1, with D perhaps matching TRBD1 (6 bases). Looked up from germline, CDR1 is SEHNR and CDR2 is FQNEAQ (reference sequence). The ends were cut back, 4 bases at V and 4 bases at J, with 8 bases in the middle. CDR3 length equals 13 residues. For the CDR3, the DNA is TGTGCCAGCAGCTCAGGACAGTACAATGAGCAGTTCTTC. Amino acids: CASSSGQYNEQFF. The full variable domain, completed using reference TRBV7-9 and TRBJ2-1, is DTGVSQNPRHKITKRGQNVTFRCDPISEHNRLYWYRQTLGQGPEFLTYFQNEAQLEKSRLLSDRFSAERPKGSFSTLEIQRTEQGDSAMYLCASSSGQYNEQFFGPGTRLTVL.

The chain employs TRBV19 and TRBJ1-1; possible D gene TRBD1, 6 bases. The V gene's germline CDR1 is LNHDA and CDR2 SQIVND (reference sequence). The CDR3 totals 13 residues. V was trimmed by 8 bases and J by 5 bases, leaving 15 bases between them. CDR3 nucleotides: TGTGCCAGTTCAGGGGCCGGTCAGACTGAAGCTTTCTTT. Translating it yields CASSGAGQTEAFF.

This chain connects TRBV27 to TRBJ2-7, with D maybe TRBD2 (5 bases). This CDR3 comprises 16 residues. V was clipped by 5 bases and J by 0 bases, with 17 bases between them. The germline V gene has CDR1 MNHEY and CDR2 SMNVEV (reference sequence). In nucleotides, the CDR3 is TGTGCCAGCAGTCGGACTCGGAGAGGGATCTCCTACGAGCAGTACTTC. This encodes CASSRTRRGISYEQYF.

This clone came up a few times. V and J are TRBV30 and TRBJ2-1; 8 bases fit TRBD1. V was clipped by 1 base and J by 4 bases; unmatched bases: 0. Germline values: CDR1 GTSNPN, CDR2 SVGIG (reference sequence). There are 13 residues in the CDR3. The chain's CDR3 is CAWSGQGYNEQFF. CDR3 bases: TGTGCCTGGAGTGGACAGGGGTACAATGAGCAGTTCTTC.

The CDR3 spells CASSLELAGDEQFF. DNA for the CDR3: TGTGCCAGCAGCTTAGAACTAGCGGGAGATGAGCAGTTCTTC. The rearrangement joins TRBV7-9 to TRBJ2-1; TRBD2 aligns across 11 bases. CDR3 length: 14 amino acids. With 1 base clipped from V and 8 bases from J, the junction kept 1 base outside the gene matches. Germline assignment: CDR1 SEHNR and CDR2 FQNEAQ (reference sequence).

The rearrangement uses TRBV29-1 and TRBJ2-2; possible D gene TRBD1, 5 bases. V gave up 2 bases and J gave up 6 bases, with 19 bases separating them. Germline-derived CDR1 and CDR2 are SQVTM and ANQGSEA. The CDR3 is 16 amino acids. CDR3 amino acids: CSVERQGGPAPGELFF. The CDR3 bases are TGCAGCGTTGAAAGGCAGGGCGGTCCCGCACCCGGGGAGCTGTTTTTT.

V is TRBV21-1 and J is TRBJ1-1; the table's D call, TRBD1, has no DNA check behind it. TRBV21-1 is termed a pseudogene. The CDR3 sequence is 15 residues long. CDR3 amino acids: CASSLRQGRRWEAFF. The CDR3 DNA is TGTGCCAGCAGCCTGCGACAGGGGAGGAGATGGGAAGCTTTCTTT.

The chain joins TRBV5-4 to TRBJ1-1; perhaps TRBD1 as D (6 bases). The CDR3 extends over 17 amino acids. Germline CDR1 is SGHNT and CDR2 is YYREEE (reference sequence). The V and J ends lost 4 bases and 1 base respectively, with 20 bases between them. The CDR3 protein is CASSPKWGPGGNTEAFF. The CDR3 DNA reads as TGTGCCAGCAGCCCAAAGTGGGGGCCTGGGGGGAACACTGAAGCTTTCTTT.

The J gene is TRBJ2-5, the V gene TRBV10-3; D is uncertain. The germline V gene has CDR1 ENHRY and CDR2 SYGVKD. This CDR3 region has 16 residues. The germline V and J ends were trimmed by 2 bases and 4 bases, with 17 bases remaining between them. The CDR3 loop reads CAISEPGARARETQYF. The CDR3 coding sequence is TGTGCCATCAGTGAGCCCGGAGCTCGAGCCAGAGAGACCCAGTACTTC.

The chain recombines TRBV14 with TRBJ2-7; maybe TRBD2 (5 bases). Trimming removed 2 bases at V and 1 base at J, with 12 bases between. Per the germline V gene, CDR1 is SGHDN and CDR2 is FVKESK. The CDR3 has 15 residues. The CDR3 spells CASSQFRGLSYEQYF. Here the CDR3 DNA reads TGTGCCAGCAGCCAATTTCGGGGTTTATCCTACGAGCAGTACTTC.

This chain connects TRBV7-8 to TRBJ2-6; no definite D call. This CDR3 has 14 amino acids. Germline values: CDR1 SGHVS, CDR2 FQNEAQ. V lost 3 bases to trimming and J lost 4 bases, with 7 bases between them. The CDR3 protein is CASSFSSGANVLTF. The CDR3, as DNA: TGTGCCAGCAGCTTCTCCTCGGGGGCCAACGTCCTGACTTTC.

The chain uses TRBV4-3 and TRBJ1-4, with D perhaps matching TRBD1 (6 bases). The CDR3 has 16 residues. Germline CDR1 LGHNA, CDR2 YSLEER. V was pared by 2 bases and J by 1 base, with 11 bases between. The CDR3 region has the DNA TGCGCCAGCAGCCAAAACCCAGGGGTAACTAATGAAAAACTGTTTTTT. Translation gives CASSQNPGVTNEKLFF.

There are many counts of this clone. The rearrangement links TRBV4-1 to TRBJ2-7; no definite D call. The germline V gene encodes CDR1 MGHRA and CDR2 YSYEKL. This CDR3 region has 14 residues. Trimming took off 1 base at V and 0 bases at J, with 7 bases between the two ends. The chain's CDR3 is CASSQGFSSYEQYF. The DNA of the CDR3 is TGCGCCAGCAGCCAAGGTTTCTCCTCCTACGAGCAGTACTTC.

The chain links TRBV28 to TRBJ1-2; D is possibly TRBD1 (5 bases). Germline CDR1 reads MDHEN; CDR2 reads SYDVKM. V shed 5 bases and J shed 3 bases, with 10 bases lying between them. The CDR3 is made up of 13 amino acids. The CDR3 is CASSIQQDYGYTF. As DNA, the CDR3 is TGTGCCAGCAGTATCCAACAGGACTATGGCTACACCTTC.

This clone is a singleton in its sample. V and J are TRBV6-5 and TRBJ2-5; the match to TRBD2 covers 9 bases. The CDR3 runs 14 residues. Unmatched junction bases numbered 7, after V lost 6 bases and J lost 5 bases. Germline values: CDR1 MNHEY, CDR2 SVGAGI. The CDR3 here is CASSLAGETETQYF. The CDR3 region has the DNA TGTGCCAGCAGCTTAGCGGGGGAAACGGAGACCCAGTACTTC.

The chain uses TRBV15 and TRBJ2-7; tentative D call: TRBD1 (5 bases). The CDR3 runs to 14 residues. V lost 1 base and J 5 bases, leaving 12 bases between the germline ends. CDR1 is LNHNV, CDR2 YYDKDF, per germline (reference sequence). The DNA for the CDR3 is TGTGCCACCAGCAGAGGGGGCGTAGCCGACGAGCAGTACTTC. Amino acids: CATSRGGVADEQYF.

This clone was counted a few times. The rearrangement joins TRBV20-1 to TRBJ1-2; no reliable D call. From germline, CDR1 is DFQATT and CDR2 SNEGSKA (reference sequence). The CDR3 spans 11 residues. CDR3 nucleotides: TGCAGCCGCGACCGCGCGGGCGGCTACACCTTC. This encodes CSRDRAGGYTF.

V gene TRBV2 combines with J gene TRBJ1-6; D is unclear. This CDR3 contains 14 residues. The V end was cut by 6 bases, the J end by 6 bases, with 12 bases between. CDR1 is SNHLY and CDR2 is FYNNEI in the germline V gene. The CDR3 reads CASSPGDLNSPLHF. The CDR3 nucleotides read TGTGCCAGCAGCCCGGGAGATCTTAATTCACCCCTCCACTTT. The variable domain in full, completed from reference TRBV2 and TRBJ1-6, reads EPEVTQTPSHQVTQMGQEVILRCVPISNHLYFYWYRQILGQKVEFLVSFYNNEISEKSEIFDDQFSVERPDGSNFTLKIRSTKLEDSAMYFCASSPGDLNSPLHFGNGTRLTVT.

The chain is built from TRBV28 and TRBJ2-1; 8 bases agree with TRBD2. With V trimmed by 7 bases and J by 7 bases, 12 bases remained unmatched. Per the germline V gene, CDR1 is MDHEN and CDR2 is SYDVKM. CDR3 length: 15 residues. The CDR3 DNA follows: TGTGCCAGCATCCCTCGGAGCGGGAGTATGAATGAGCAGTTCTTC. Translating gives CASIPRSGSMNEQFF.